Presented here are 9 T cell receptor beta chains from one specimen sequenced in a study of OX40 agonist ivuxolimab in advanced cancers. TCRdb's table, derived via immunoSEQ multiplex PCR, lists solely in-frame clones and lacks some. The sample holds approximately 70,000 clones, around 94% seen once. The specimen was CD4+ or CD8+ T cells sorted from blood, collected in a trial of the OX40 agonist ivuxolimab. Receptors originate from an adult with an advanced solid tumor such as melanoma, head and neck, liver or kidney cancer.

With respect to this clone: Other DNA sequences in this specimen translate into the identical CDR3. This chain uses TRBV4-2 with TRBJ1-5; D may be TRBD1 (5 bases). V was pared by 1 base and J by 4 bases, with 5 bases between. Looked up from germline, CDR1 is LGHNA and CDR2 is YNFKEQ. The CDR3 runs to 13 residues. The CDR3 bases are TGTGCCAGCAGCCAAGGGGGGAATCAGCCCCAGCATTTT. It encodes CASSQGGNQPQHF.

In nucleotides, the CDR3 is TGTGCCAGCAGCAACGGGGTTTTCCGCACTGAAAGGCGTCGCAATCAGCCCCAGCATTTT. Translation: CASSNGVFRTERRRNQPQHF. The genes are TRBV21-1 and TRBJ1-5. TRBV21-1 constitutes a pseudogene. The CDR3 consists of 20 residues.

CDR3 protein: CASSLPGQGINNEQFF. The CDR3 coding sequence is TGTGCCAGCAGCCTACCGGGACAGGGTATAAACAATGAGCAGTTCTTC. The gene calls are TRBV11-2 and TRBJ2-1, with 9 bases fitting TRBD1. This CDR3 is built from 16 residues. V trimming: 5 bases; J trimming: 5 bases; junction bases outside the gene matches: 10. Germline V gene lookup returns CDR1 SGHAT and CDR2 FQNNGV.

The rearrangement links TRBV6-5 to TRBJ1-1; D remains ambiguous. V lost 6 bases and J 1 base, leaving 12 bases between the germline ends. The CDR3 spans 14 residues. Germline values: CDR1 MNHEY, CDR2 SVGAGI. The CDR3 protein is CASSLIGQNTEAFF. The CDR3 DNA reads TGTGCCAGCAGCCTAATCGGGCAGAACACTGAAGCTTTCTTT.

The J gene is TRBJ1-1, the V gene TRBV21-1. TRBV21-1 is termed a pseudogene. CDR3 length equals 17 residues. The chain's CDR3 is CASSKIPPGSMNTEAFF. CDR3 bases: TGTGCCAGCAGCAAAATCCCCCCCGGATCGATGAACACTGAAGCTTTCTTT.

V gene TRBV5-4 combines with J gene TRBJ1-2, with 8 bases lining up with TRBD1. With 1 base clipped from V and 4 bases from J, the junction kept 9 bases outside the gene matches. The V gene's germline CDR1 is SGHNT and CDR2 YYREEE (reference sequence). The length of the CDR3 is 16 residues. DNA of the CDR3: TGTGCCAGCAGCTTGCCCACAGGGGGAATAATCTATGGCTACACCTTC. Its translation is CASSLPTGGIIYGYTF.

V is TRBV5-1 and J is TRBJ1-3; D is possibly TRBD1 (5 bases). CDR3 length: 15 residues. Germline CDR1 is SGHRS and CDR2 is YFSETQ. V lost 0 bases, J lost 9 bases, and 16 bases lay in between. CDR3 sequence: CASSLAGGSGGTIYF. In DNA form, the CDR3 reads TGCGCCAGCAGCTTGGCCGGGGGATCCGGCGGCACCATATATTTT.

This chain connects TRBV27 to TRBJ2-7; D possibly corresponds to TRBD1 (6 bases). Germline V CDR1 and CDR2: MNHEY, SMNVEV (reference sequence). Trimming took 0 bases from V and 3 from J, leaving 12 bases between them. The CDR3 runs 15 residues. The chain's CDR3 is CASSLSNRANYEQYF. CDR3 nucleotides: TGTGCCAGCAGTTTATCGAACAGGGCCAACTACGAGCAGTACTTC.

The chain uses TRBV27 and TRBJ1-1, with 7 bases aligning to TRBD1. The V segment lost 6 bases and the J segment 8 bases; nucleotides outside the gene matches: 6. Germline values: CDR1 MNHEY, CDR2 SMNVEV (reference sequence). The CDR3 covers 12 residues. This CDR3 reads CASSETGREAFF. The CDR3 bases are TGTGCCAGCAGCGAGACAGGGAGGGAAGCTTTCTTT.